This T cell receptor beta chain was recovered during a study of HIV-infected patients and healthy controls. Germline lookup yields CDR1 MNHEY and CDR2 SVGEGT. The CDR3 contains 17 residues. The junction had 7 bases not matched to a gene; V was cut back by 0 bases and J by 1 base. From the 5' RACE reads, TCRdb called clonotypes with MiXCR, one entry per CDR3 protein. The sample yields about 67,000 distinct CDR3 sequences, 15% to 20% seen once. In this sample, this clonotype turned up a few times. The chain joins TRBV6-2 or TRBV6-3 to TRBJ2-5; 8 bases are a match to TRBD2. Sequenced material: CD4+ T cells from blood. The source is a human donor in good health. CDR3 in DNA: TGTGCCAGCAGTTACTCGACGGGGGGGACCCTCCAAGAGACCCAGTACTTC. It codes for CASSYSTGGTLQETQYF.